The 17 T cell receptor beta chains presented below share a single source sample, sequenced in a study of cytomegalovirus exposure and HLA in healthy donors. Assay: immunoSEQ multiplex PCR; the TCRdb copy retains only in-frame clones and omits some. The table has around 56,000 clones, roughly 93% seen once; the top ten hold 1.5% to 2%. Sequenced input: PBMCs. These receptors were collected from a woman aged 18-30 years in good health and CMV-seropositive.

The CDR3 bases are TGTGCCACCAGCAGAGATCAGGTCGGCAGGGGTGGCTATGGCTACACCTTC. As protein: CATSRDQVGRGGYGYTF. The rearrangement uses TRBV15 and TRBJ1-2; tentative D call: TRBD1 (6 bases). Trimming stripped 0 bases from V and 4 bases from J, with 18 bases between. Germline-derived CDR1 and CDR2 are LNHNV and YYDKDF (reference sequence). The CDR3 is 17 residues long.

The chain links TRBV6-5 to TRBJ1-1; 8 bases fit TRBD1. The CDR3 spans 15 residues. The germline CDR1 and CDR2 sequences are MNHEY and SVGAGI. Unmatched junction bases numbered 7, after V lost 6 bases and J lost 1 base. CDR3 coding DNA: TGTGCCAGCAGGACAGGGGATACTACGAACACTGAAGCTTTCTTT. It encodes CASRTGDTTNTEAFF.

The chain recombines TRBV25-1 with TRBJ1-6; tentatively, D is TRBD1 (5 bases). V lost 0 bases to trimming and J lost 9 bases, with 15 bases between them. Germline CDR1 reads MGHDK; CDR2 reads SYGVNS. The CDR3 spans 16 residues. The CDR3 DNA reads TGTGCCAGCAGTGAATATCCGGACGTGGGGCTTTCACCCCTCCACTTT. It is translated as CASSEYPDVGLSPLHF.

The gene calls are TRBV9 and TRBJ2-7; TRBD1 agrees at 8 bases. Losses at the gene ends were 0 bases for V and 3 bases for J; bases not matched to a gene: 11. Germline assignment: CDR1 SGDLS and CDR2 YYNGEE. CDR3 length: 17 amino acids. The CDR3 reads CASSVASDSGGYYEQYF. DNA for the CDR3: TGTGCCAGCAGCGTAGCGTCTGATTCAGGGGGCTACTACGAGCAGTACTTC. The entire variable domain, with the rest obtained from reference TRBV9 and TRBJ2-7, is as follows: DSGVTQTPKHLITATGQRVTLRCSPRSGDLSVYWYQQSLDQGLQFLIQYYNGEERAKGNILERFSAQQFPDLHSELNLSSLELGDSALYFCASSVASDSGGYYEQYFGPGTRLTVT.

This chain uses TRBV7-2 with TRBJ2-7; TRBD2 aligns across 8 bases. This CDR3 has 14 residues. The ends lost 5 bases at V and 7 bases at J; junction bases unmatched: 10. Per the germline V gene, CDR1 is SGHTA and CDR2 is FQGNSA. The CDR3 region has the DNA TGTGCCAGCAGCCCCGGGGGGGGAAGGGGGGAGCAGTACTTC. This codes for CASSPGGGRGEQYF.

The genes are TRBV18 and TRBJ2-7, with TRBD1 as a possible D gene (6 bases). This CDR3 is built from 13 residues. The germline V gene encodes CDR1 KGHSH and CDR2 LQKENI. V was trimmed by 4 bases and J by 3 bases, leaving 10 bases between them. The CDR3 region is CASSLTQGYEQYF. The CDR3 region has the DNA TGTGCCAGCTCACTCACACAGGGCTACGAGCAGTACTTC.

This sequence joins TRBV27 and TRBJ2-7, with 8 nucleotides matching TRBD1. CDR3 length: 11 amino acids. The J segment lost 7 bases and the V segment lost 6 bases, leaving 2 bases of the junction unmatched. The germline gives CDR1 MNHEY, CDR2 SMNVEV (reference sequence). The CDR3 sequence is CASRTGVEQYF. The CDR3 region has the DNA TGTGCCAGCAGGACAGGGGTTGAGCAGTACTTC.

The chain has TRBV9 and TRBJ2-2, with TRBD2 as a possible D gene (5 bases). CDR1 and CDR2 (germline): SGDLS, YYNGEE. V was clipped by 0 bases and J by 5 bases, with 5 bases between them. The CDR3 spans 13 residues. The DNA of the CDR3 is TGTGCCAGCAGCGTAGGAGGGACCGGGGAGCTGTTTTTT. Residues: CASSVGGTGELFF.

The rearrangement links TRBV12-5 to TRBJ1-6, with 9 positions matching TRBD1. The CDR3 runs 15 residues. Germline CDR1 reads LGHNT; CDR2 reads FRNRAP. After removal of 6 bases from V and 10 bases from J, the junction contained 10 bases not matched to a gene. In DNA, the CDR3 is TGTGCTAGTGGCCTCTCTGGACAGGGGTGGTCACCCCTCCACTTT. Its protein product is CASGLSGQGWSPLHF.

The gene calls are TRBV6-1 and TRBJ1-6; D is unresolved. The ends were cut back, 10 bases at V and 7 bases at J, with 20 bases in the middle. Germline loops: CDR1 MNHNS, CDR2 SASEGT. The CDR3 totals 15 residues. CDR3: CANGRDGGINSPLHF. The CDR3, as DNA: TGTGCCAACGGGCGTGACGGAGGAATAAATTCACCCCTCCACTTT.

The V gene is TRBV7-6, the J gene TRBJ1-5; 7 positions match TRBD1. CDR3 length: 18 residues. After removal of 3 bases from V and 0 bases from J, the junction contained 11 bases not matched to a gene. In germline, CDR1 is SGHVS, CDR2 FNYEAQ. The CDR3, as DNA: TGTGCCAGCAGCTTTGTCGGACAGGATTGTGGTAGCAATCAGCCCCAGCATTTT. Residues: CASSFVGQDCGSNQPQHF.

Here the CDR3 DNA reads TGTGCCAGCAGTTCAGGGGATAATTCACCCCTCCACTTT. Translating it yields CASSSGDNSPLHF. V and J are TRBV6-1 and TRBJ1-6; tentative D call: TRBD1 (6 bases). V lost 5 bases and J 5 bases, leaving 7 bases between the germline ends. The CDR3 has 13 residues. In germline, CDR1 is MNHNS, CDR2 SASEGT.

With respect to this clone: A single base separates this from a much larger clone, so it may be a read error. The CDR3 loop is CASSPGTENEKLFF. Written as DNA, the CDR3 is TGTGCCAGCAGCCCCGGGACAGAGAATGAAAAACTGTTTTTT. The chain uses TRBV28 and TRBJ1-4; 7 bases are shared with TRBD1. The germline V gene encodes CDR1 MDHEN and CDR2 SYDVKM. The CDR3 is 14 amino acids. Trimming took 6 bases from V and 5 from J; bases not matched to a gene: 6.

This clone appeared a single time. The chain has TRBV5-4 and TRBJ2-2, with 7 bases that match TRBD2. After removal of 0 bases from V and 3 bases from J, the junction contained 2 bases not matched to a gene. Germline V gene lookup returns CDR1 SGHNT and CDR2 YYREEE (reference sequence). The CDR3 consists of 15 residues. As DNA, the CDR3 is TGTGCCAGCAGCTTGGTCACTAGCGACACCGGGGAGCTGTTTTTT. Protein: CASSLVTSDTGELFF.

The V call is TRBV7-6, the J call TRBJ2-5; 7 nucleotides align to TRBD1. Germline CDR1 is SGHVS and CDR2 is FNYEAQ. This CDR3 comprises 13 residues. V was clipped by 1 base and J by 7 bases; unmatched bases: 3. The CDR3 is CASSLGAGGTQYF. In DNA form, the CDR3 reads TGTGCCAGCAGCTTAGGGGCAGGGGGGACCCAGTACTTC.

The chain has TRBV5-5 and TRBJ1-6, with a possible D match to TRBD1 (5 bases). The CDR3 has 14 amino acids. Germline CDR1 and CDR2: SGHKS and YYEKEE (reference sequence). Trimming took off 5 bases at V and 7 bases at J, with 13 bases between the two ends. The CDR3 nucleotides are TGTGCCAGCAGACTGACAGTGAAGAATTCACCCCTCCACTTT. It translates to CASRLTVKNSPLHF.

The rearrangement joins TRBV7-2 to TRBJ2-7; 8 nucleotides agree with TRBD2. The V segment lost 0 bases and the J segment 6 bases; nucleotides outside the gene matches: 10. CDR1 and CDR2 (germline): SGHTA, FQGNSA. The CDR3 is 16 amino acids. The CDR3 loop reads CASSLALVGLAVEQYF. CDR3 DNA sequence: TGTGCCAGCAGCTTAGCCTTGGTCGGACTAGCTGTCGAGCAGTACTTC.